Listed here is a single TCR beta chain. PCR involved 60 Vbeta and 13 Jbeta primers. Only in-frame clones appear in the TCRdb table, and some are missing; sequencing was by immunoSEQ multiplex PCR. The profile covers around 120,000 clones, with roughly 70% appearing a single time and 9.5% to 13% taken by the ten largest. CDR1 and CDR2 from the germline V gene are SGHTA and FQGNSA. V dropped 0 bases and J dropped 5 bases, with 8 bases sitting between them. The length of the CDR3 is 14 residues. This sample is part of a study of cytomegalovirus exposure and HLA in healthy donors. The sequence was collected from a woman in her forties or fifties in good health and CMV-seropositive. The rearrangement joins TRBV7-2 to TRBJ1-5; D unclear. The sequenced material came from PBMCs. As DNA, the CDR3 is TGTGCCAGCAGCTTAGCCGGGAGAGATCAGCCCCAGCATTTT. Translating gives CASSLAGRDQPQHF.